This is a list of T cell receptor beta chains from one sample in a study of control samples from healthy donors and cancer patients. Only in-frame clones appear in the TCRdb table, and some are missing; sequencing was by immunoSEQ multiplex PCR. The sample shows 100,000 to 150,000 clones, 80% to 95% of them seen only once. Specimen: blood. The receptors shown here come from a man aged 18 to 29 in good health. Each CDR3 is given with its conserved first and last residue. A D gene is named only where the DNA matches it firmly. Clone size is given for some rows only: seen once, a few or many times, or a class if the clone is expanded.

v_call,j_call,d_call,clone_size,cdr3_aa,cdr3_nt
TRBV12-2,TRBJ2-7,.,.,CASRLEDEYEQYF,TGTGCAAGTCGCTTAGAGGATGAGTACGAGCAGTACTTC
TRBV7-9,TRBJ1-1,.,.,CASSPAVLNTEAFF,TGTGCCAGCAGCCCGGCCGTTTTGAACACTGAAGCTTTCTTT
TRBV6-5,TRBJ1-2,TRBD1,.,CASSSTGGAGGYTF,TGTGCCAGCAGTTCGACAGGGGGCGCGGGAGGCTACACCTTC
TRBV5-1,TRBJ2-1,TRBD2,.,CASSQLAGADNEQFF,TGCGCCAGCAGCCAACTAGCGGGGGCCGACAATGAGCAGTTCTTC
TRBV18,TRBJ2-1,.,.,CASSPSPTHYNEQFF,TGTGCCAGCTCCCCGTCGCCTACCCACTACAATGAGCAGTTCTTC
TRBV12-3/TRBV12-4,TRBJ2-5,.,once,CASSPEWWETQYF,TGTGCCAGCAGCCCCGAATGGTGGGAGACCCAGTACTTC
TRBV5-6,TRBJ1-1,.,.,CASSLALSTEAFF,TGTGCCAGCAGCTTGGCCCTGTCCACTGAAGCTTTCTTT
TRBV27,TRBJ1-4,TRBD1,.,CASSTRQGATNEKLFF,TGTGCCAGCAGTACTAGACAGGGGGCCACTAATGAAAAACTGTTTTTT
TRBV4-1,TRBJ1-2,.,.,CASSPPRGSYGYTF,TGCGCCAGCAGCCCCCCGAGGGGCTCCTATGGCTACACCTTC
TRBV19,TRBJ2-2,TRBD1,.,CASSSRQGKLFF,TGTGCCAGTAGCTCGCGACAGGGGAAGCTGTTTTTT
TRBV29-1,TRBJ1-1,TRBD1,.,CSVAPGQGMNTEAFF,TGCAGCGTCGCCCCGGGACAGGGAATGAACACTGAAGCTTTCTTT
TRBV2,TRBJ2-4,.,.,CASRGNIQYF,TGTGCCAGCAGAGGAAACATTCAGTACTTC
TRBV5-4,TRBJ1-2,.,.,CASSSGDRNNYGYTF,TGTGCCAGCAGCTCGGGCGACAGAAACAACTATGGCTACACCTTC